The 21 T cell receptor beta chains below all came from one sample that was sequenced in a study of tumor T cells in aggressive B-cell lymphoma. Using immunoSEQ multiplex PCR, the repertoire was profiled, and TCRdb retains in-frame clones only, with some absent. Of roughly 11,000 clones listed, about 88% are singletons. The sequenced sample was tumor tissue. These receptors were obtained from an adult with diffuse large B cell lymphoma.

V is TRBV5-6 and J is TRBJ2-5; 8 bases line up with TRBD1. V lost 4 bases, J lost 2 bases, and 7 bases stayed unmatched. Germline CDR1 SGHDT, CDR2 YYEEEE. This CDR3 is built from 15 residues. The CDR3 DNA reads TGTGCCAGCAGCCGCCAGGACAGGGCTCAAGAGACCCAGTACTTC. Protein sequence: CASSRQDRAQETQYF.

This chain links TRBV28 with TRBJ2-5; 8 bases line up with TRBD1. The assigned J gene may be wrong: the sequence end matches TRBJ2-7 better. This CDR3 has 14 residues. The germline CDR1 and CDR2 sequences are MDHEN and SYDVKM. CDR3 region: CASSLGQDRGEQYF. CDR3 nucleotide sequence: TGTGCCAGCAGTTTAGGACAAGACAGGGGCGAGCAGTACTTC.

The rearrangement uses TRBV28 and TRBJ1-2; tentative D call: TRBD1 (5 bases). V was pared by 5 bases and J by 8 bases, with 12 bases between. CDR3 length: 12 amino acids. Germline assignment: CDR1 MDHEN and CDR2 SYDVKM. CDR3 sequence (DNA): TGTGCCAGCAGTGTCAGGGTGGAGGGCTACACCTTC. Encoded protein: CASSVRVEGYTF.

This clone was counted between two and nine times. The chain links TRBV5-1 to TRBJ2-1; tentative D call: TRBD2 (7 bases). Germline V gene data show CDR1 as SGHRS and CDR2 as YFSETQ. This CDR3 is 15 amino acids long. V lost 0 bases to trimming and J lost 2 bases, with 9 bases between them. Written as DNA, the CDR3 is TGCGCCAGCAGCTTGGGCGGGGGCACCTACAATGAGCAGTTCTTC. Encoded protein: CASSLGGGTYNEQFF.

This chain joins TRBV10-3 and TRBJ2-5; 8 positions match TRBD1. Germline V gene data show CDR1 as ENHRY and CDR2 as SYGVKD. This CDR3 is 13 amino acids long. V lost 6 bases and J lost 4; bases outside the gene matches: 4. DNA of the CDR3: TGTGCCATCAGACAGGGGGTAGTAGAGACCCAGTACTTC. Translation: CAIRQGVVETQYF.

A single count supports this clone. V is TRBV18 and J is TRBJ2-7; 14 nucleotides match TRBD2. The CDR3 is made up of 14 amino acids. V shed 3 bases and J 5 bases; nucleotides not matched to a gene: 0. Germline loops: CDR1 KGHSH, CDR2 LQKENI. The chain's CDR3 is CASSPGLAGDEQYF. The CDR3 region has the DNA TGTGCCAGCTCACCGGGACTAGCGGGAGACGAGCAGTACTTC.

The chain joins TRBV9 to TRBJ2-2; 7 bases align to TRBD1. This CDR3 contains 15 residues. CDR1 and CDR2 (germline): SGDLS, YYNGEE. The trim removed 3 bases at V and 6 bases at J, leaving 8 bases unmatched. CDR3 in DNA: TGTGCCAGCAGCGCGACAAGACAGGGTTCCGGGGAGCTGTTTTTT. Its translation: CASSATRQGSGELFF.

This chain links TRBV2 with TRBJ2-6, with D maybe TRBD2 (6 bases). The germline gives CDR1 SNHLY, CDR2 FYNNEI. Trimming removed 4 bases from V and 0 bases from J, with 13 bases in between. This CDR3 region has 17 residues. As DNA, the CDR3 is TGTGCCAGCAGTGGGATGGGGGGAGCCTCTGGGGCCAACGTCCTGACTTTC. Its protein product is CASSGMGGASGANVLTF.

V is TRBV5-5 and J is TRBJ2-2; D possibly corresponds to TRBD1 (5 bases). The CDR3 contains 13 residues. Trimming shortened V by 3 bases and J by 6 bases, and 9 bases separated the two germline ends. Looked up from germline, CDR1 is SGHKS and CDR2 is YYEKEE (reference sequence). For the CDR3, the DNA is TGTGCCAGCAGCTCCAGGGTTCCCGGGGAGCTGTTTTTT. This codes for CASSSRVPGELFF.

The J gene is TRBJ2-5, the V gene TRBV5-1; the D gene is possibly TRBD2 (5 bases). The V gene lost 4 bases and the J gene lost 2 bases, with 12 bases spanning the gap. CDR3 length: 14 amino acids. Germline V CDR1 and CDR2: SGHRS, YFSETQ. The CDR3 is CASSPLATQETQYF. The CDR3 nucleotides are TGCGCCAGCAGCCCTCTAGCAACTCAAGAGACCCAGTACTTC.

The V call is TRBV28, the J call TRBJ1-2; the D gene is possibly TRBD1 (6 bases). Trimming shortened V by 10 bases and J by 4 bases, and 13 bases separated the two germline ends. CDR1 and CDR2 (germline): MDHEN, SYDVKM. The CDR3 contains 12 residues. The CDR3 reads CATNRGAYGYTF. In DNA, the CDR3 is TGTGCCACTAACCGGGGGGCCTATGGCTACACCTTC.

The rearrangement links TRBV19 to TRBJ1-1; D is unresolved. Germline V gives CDR1 LNHDA, CDR2 SQIVND (reference sequence). The CDR3 extends over 11 amino acids. Trimming pared 3 bases from V and 8 bases from J, leaving 7 bases between. CDR3 coding DNA: TGTGCCAGTAGTATCAAGAGGGAAGCTTTCTTT. Residues: CASSIKREAFF.

The chain links TRBV2 to TRBJ2-3; 7 positions agree with TRBD1. The CDR3 spans 12 residues. CDR1 and CDR2 (germline): SNHLY, FYNNEI. V dropped 10 bases and J dropped 1; count of bases not matched to a gene: 2. CDR3 DNA: TGTGCCACCACAGGGGGCACAGATACGCAGTATTTT. Amino acid sequence: CATTGGTDTQYF.

This chain links TRBV9 with TRBJ1-4; maybe TRBD1 (5 bases). Germline V gene data show CDR1 as SGDLS and CDR2 as YYNGEE. The CDR3 contains 15 residues. V lost 3 bases to trimming and J lost 6 bases, with 15 bases between them. The CDR3 region has the DNA TGTGCCAGCAGCGCCCCAGGGCAAGTGGATGAAAAACTGTTTTTT. This sequence encodes CASSAPGQVDEKLFF. Complete variable domain (other parts from reference TRBV9 and TRBJ1-4): DSGVTQTPKHLITATGQRVTLRCSPRSGDLSVYWYQQSLDQGLQFLIQYYNGEERAKGNILERFSAQQFPDLHSELNLSSLELGDSALYFCASSAPGQVDEKLFFGSGTQLSVL.

The V and J genes are TRBV4-2 and TRBJ2-1; D unclear. V shed 4 bases and J shed 9 bases, with 16 bases lying between them. In germline, CDR1 is LGHNA, CDR2 YNFKEQ. The CDR3 extends over 14 amino acids. CDR3 DNA sequence: TGTGCCAGCAGCCCGGGTTCTGGAGTGGGTGAGCAGTTCTTC. Its translation is CASSPGSGVGEQFF.

This clone was observed a single time. The chain joins TRBV28 to TRBJ2-1, with 7 positions matching TRBD2. The CDR3 is 14 residues long. From germline, CDR1 is MDHEN and CDR2 SYDVKM. V shed 7 bases, J shed 6 bases, and the junction held 9 bases outside the gene matches. The CDR3 protein is CASIGAGRVNEQFF. CDR3 in DNA: TGTGCCAGCATCGGAGCGGGAAGGGTCAATGAGCAGTTCTTC.

This clone has a single count. Other DNA sequences in this specimen translate into the identical CDR3. The rearrangement links TRBV7-8 to TRBJ2-2; 7 bases agree with TRBD2. Looked up from germline, CDR1 is SGHVS and CDR2 is FQNEAQ. Trimming removed 4 bases from V and 8 bases from J; junction bases left unmatched: 19. This CDR3 is 18 amino acids long. CDR3 sequence: CASSSASGGAVRAGELFF. DNA of the CDR3: TGTGCCAGCAGCTCGGCTAGCGGTGGGGCCGTCAGGGCTGGGGAGCTGTTTTTT.

The chain uses TRBV18 and TRBJ2-7; TRBD2 is a possible D gene (5 bases). CDR1 and CDR2 from the germline V gene are KGHSH and LQKENI. This CDR3 has 15 residues. Trimming removed 2 bases at V and 6 bases at J, with 17 bases between. The CDR3 loop reads CASSPNKGDLSEQYF. As DNA, the CDR3 is TGTGCCAGCTCACCAAACAAGGGAGATTTGTCCGAGCAGTACTTC.

This clone appeared a few times. J is TRBJ1-5 and V is TRBV27, with D uncertain. Germline assignment: CDR1 MNHEY and CDR2 SMNVEV (reference sequence). The CDR3 contains 14 residues. V lost 3 bases and J lost 0, with 6 bases in between. This CDR3 reads CASSFTGSNQPQHF. CDR3 in DNA: TGTGCCAGCAGTTTCACGGGTAGCAATCAGCCCCAGCATTTT.

The J gene is TRBJ1-1, the V gene TRBV5-6; perhaps TRBD1 as D (6 bases). With 3 bases removed from V and 9 bases from J, the gap between germline ends came to 15 bases. CDR3 length: 13 amino acids. Germline V CDR1 and CDR2: SGHDT, YYEEEE. The CDR3 region has the DNA TGTGCCAGCAGCTCCTATACAACAGGGAAAGCTTTCTTT. Its translation: CASSSYTTGKAFF.

V is TRBV5-1 and J is TRBJ1-3; the D gene is possibly TRBD1 (5 bases). The CDR3 has 15 residues. Trimming pared 0 bases from V and 4 bases from J, leaving 11 bases between. Germline-derived CDR1 and CDR2 are SGHRS and YFSETQ. The CDR3 DNA sequence: TGCGCCAGCAGCTTGGATTGGGGCCTGGGAAACACCATATATTTT. Its translation: CASSLDWGLGNTIYF.